Presented here are 23 T cell receptor beta chains from one specimen sequenced in a study of cytomegalovirus exposure and HLA in healthy donors. The primer mix had 60 Vbeta and 13 Jbeta primers. Method: immunoSEQ multiplex PCR; TCRdb's copy keeps in-frame clones and lacks some. The data contain roughly 93,000 clones, just over 75% of them singletons. The specimen was PBMCs. The receptors were sampled from a man aged 25-45 years in good health and CMV-seronegative.

The chain employs TRBV27 and TRBJ2-5; 7 nucleotides agree with TRBD2. CDR1 is MNHEY and CDR2 is SMNVEV in the germline V gene (reference sequence). V lost 7 bases to trimming and J lost 1 base; unmatched junction nucleotides: 6. The CDR3 sequence is 14 residues long. In nucleotides, the CDR3 is TGTGCCAGCAAAATTCGGGGGGTCCAAGAGACCCAGTACTTC. Amino acid sequence: CASKIRGVQETQYF.

The rearrangement joins TRBV5-1 to TRBJ2-5; 8 bases line up with TRBD1. The trim removed 4 bases at V and 5 bases at J, leaving 4 bases unmatched. The CDR3 has 13 amino acids. The V gene's germline CDR1 is SGHRS and CDR2 YFSETQ. The CDR3, as DNA: TGCGCCAGCAGCGCCAGGGGGCAGGAGACCCAGTACTTC. It specifies CASSARGQETQYF.

CDR3 in DNA: TGCGCCAGCAGCTCCCGGGACAGGAGCACAGATACGCAGTATTTT. It yields the protein CASSSRDRSTDTQYF. The genes are TRBV4-3 and TRBJ2-3; 8 bases fit TRBD1. The CDR3 runs to 15 residues. The germline gives CDR1 LGHNA, CDR2 YSLEER. Losses at the gene ends were 5 bases for V and 0 bases for J; bases not matched to a gene: 4.

This rearrangement joins TRBV29-1 to TRBJ1-1; 7 nucleotides agree with TRBD1. The CDR3 length is 12 residues. The V segment lost 6 bases and the J segment 1 base; nucleotides outside the gene matches: 2. Germline V gene data show CDR1 as SQVTM and CDR2 as ANQGSEA. Here the CDR3 DNA reads TGCAGCGTCCGGGACAGGAACACTGAAGCTTTCTTT. Its protein product is CSVRDRNTEAFF. Combining the CDR3 with reference TRBV29-1 and TRBJ1-1 gives the whole variable domain SAVISQKPSRDICQRGTSLTIQCQVDSQVTMMFWYRQQPGQSLTLIATANQGSEATYESGFVIDKFPISRPNLTFSTLTVSNMSPEDSSIYLCSVRDRNTEAFFGQGTRLTVV.

The chain is built from TRBV6-1 and TRBJ1-3; possibly TRBD1 for D (6 bases). Trimming stripped 0 bases from V and 6 bases from J, with 15 bases between. CDR1 MNHNS and CDR2 SASEGT come from the germline V gene. The CDR3 covers 16 residues. CDR3 in amino acids: CASSEAWGHVENTIYF. CDR3 in DNA: TGTGCCAGCAGTGAAGCGTGGGGGCATGTTGAAAACACCATATATTTT.

The J gene is TRBJ2-4, the V gene TRBV19, with a possible D match to TRBD2 (5 bases). CDR1 and CDR2 (germline): LNHDA, SQIVND (reference sequence). Between the trimmed V and J ends, which lost 3 bases and 0 bases, there was a span of 12 bases. The length of the CDR3 is 16 residues. The CDR3 here is CASSIGSVLAKNIQYF. DNA for the CDR3: TGTGCCAGTAGTATTGGGAGCGTACTAGCCAAAAACATTCAGTACTTC.

Only one count was recorded for this clone. The J gene is TRBJ1-2, the V gene TRBV27; D unclear. V shed 3 bases and J shed 3 bases, with 8 bases lying between them. Germline V gives CDR1 MNHEY, CDR2 SMNVEV (reference sequence). The CDR3 length is 13 residues. The CDR3 protein is CASSFREDYGYTF. The CDR3 nucleotides read TGTGCCAGCAGTTTCCGGGAGGACTATGGCTACACCTTC.

By its share, this clone is medium-sized. The chain uses TRBV4-2 and TRBJ1-2; the match to TRBD1 covers 7 bases. Trimming cost V 0 bases and J 7 bases; bases outside gene matches: 8. CDR1 is LGHNA, CDR2 YNFKEQ, per germline. There are 15 residues in the CDR3. CDR3 amino acids: CASSQEQGEGGGYTF. DNA of the CDR3: TGTGCCAGCAGCCAAGAGCAGGGGGAAGGTGGTGGCTACACCTTC.

The chain links TRBV18 to TRBJ1-4, with D unresolved. Deletions cut 7 bases from V and 6 bases from J, with 21 bases between. CDR3 length: 16 amino acids. CDR1 KGHSH and CDR2 LQKENI come from the germline V gene. CDR3 sequence reads: CASFPRLAGLDEKLFF. The CDR3 bases are TGTGCCAGCTTTCCTCGGCTAGCCGGGTTGGATGAAAAACTGTTTTTT.

The chain combines TRBV2 with TRBJ1-4; 9 positions match TRBD1. The germline gives CDR1 SNHLY, CDR2 FYNNEI. The CDR3 is 17 residues long. The ends lost 7 bases at V and 1 base at J; junction bases unmatched: 10. The CDR3 sequence is CASNPGQGIGTNEKLFF. In DNA, the CDR3 is TGTGCCAGCAATCCGGGACAGGGTATAGGAACTAATGAAAAACTGTTTTTT.

The chain recombines TRBV12-5 with TRBJ1-4, with 7 bases fitting TRBD1. The junction had 0 bases not matched to a gene; V was cut back by 8 bases and J by 0 bases. This CDR3 comprises 13 residues. Germline lookup yields CDR1 LGHNT and CDR2 FRNRAP. The CDR3 DNA sequence: TGTGCTAGTCAGGGGGCAACTAATGAAAAACTGTTTTTT. This encodes CASQGATNEKLFF.

The V and J genes are TRBV7-9 and TRBJ1-2; D remains ambiguous. The germline V and J ends were trimmed by 5 bases and 0 bases, with 7 bases remaining between them. The CDR3 consists of 13 residues. Per the germline V gene, CDR1 is SEHNR and CDR2 is FQNEAQ (reference sequence). As DNA, the CDR3 is TGTGCCAGCAGCCCGGGGACTAACTATGGCTACACCTTC. It translates to CASSPGTNYGYTF.

The CDR3 spells CASSDRGSTDTQYF. The CDR3 nucleotides are TGTGCCAGCAGTGACAGGGGGTCGACAGATACGCAGTATTTT. V gene TRBV6-1 combines with J gene TRBJ2-3; 7 bases agree with TRBD1. The V gene's germline CDR1 is MNHNS and CDR2 SASEGT. Unmatched junction bases numbered 3, after V lost 3 bases and J lost 3 bases. There are 14 residues in the CDR3.

This chain joins TRBV18 and TRBJ2-1; tentative D call: TRBD2 (6 bases). The germline CDR1 and CDR2 sequences are KGHSH and LQKENI. The CDR3 runs 17 residues. The V end lost 0 bases, the J end lost 6 bases, and 18 bases lay between the germline ends. In DNA form, the CDR3 reads TGTGCCAGCTCACCACCCAGCGGGTCGGTCTCTAGCAATGAGCAGTTCTTC. Amino acid sequence: CASSPPSGSVSSNEQFF.

This chain joins TRBV5-1 and TRBJ2-1; possibly TRBD2 for D (5 bases). CDR3 length: 15 amino acids. Germline-derived CDR1 and CDR2 are SGHRS and YFSETQ. V was shortened by 3 bases and J by 0 bases, with 10 bases between the two germline ends. CDR3 bases: TGCGCCAGCAGCTGGACTGAGAGCTCCTACAATGAGCAGTTCTTC. It codes for CASSWTESSYNEQFF.

V and J are TRBV25-1 and TRBJ1-2; 7 bases map to TRBD1. Germline assignment: CDR1 MGHDK and CDR2 SYGVNS. With 1 base clipped from V and 6 bases from J, the junction kept 8 bases outside the gene matches. CDR3 size: 15 residues. The CDR3 region is CASSESSDRAHGYTF. The CDR3 DNA is TGTGCCAGCAGTGAATCCTCAGACAGGGCCCATGGCTACACCTTC.

This chain connects TRBV7-9 to TRBJ1-5; 8 positions agree with TRBD1. Germline V gene sequence: CDR1 SEHNR, CDR2 FQNEAQ (reference sequence). CDR3 length: 15 amino acids. Germline trimming cut 5 bases from V and 7 bases from J; bases unmatched to any gene: 10. The CDR3 nucleotides read TGTGCCAGCAGCAAGGACAGGGTAGGGTGGCAGCCCCAGCATTTT. This codes for CASSKDRVGWQPQHF.

This chain connects TRBV2 to TRBJ1-5; 8 positions match TRBD1. CDR3 length: 16 amino acids. V lost 2 bases to trimming and J lost 3 bases; unmatched junction nucleotides: 6. The germline V gene has CDR1 SNHLY and CDR2 FYNNEI. CDR3 nucleotides: TGTGCCAGCAGTGAATTATTCAGGGGGCCCAATCAGCCCCAGCATTTT. This translates into CASSELFRGPNQPQHF.

This sequence joins TRBV25-1 and TRBJ1-2; D is unresolved. Germline V gene data show CDR1 as MGHDK and CDR2 as SYGVNS. The CDR3 extends over 11 amino acids. Between the trimmed V and J ends, which lost 4 bases and 4 bases, there was a span of 4 bases. The CDR3 protein is CASSALYGYTF. The CDR3 bases are TGTGCCAGCAGTGCCCTCTATGGCTACACCTTC.

The chain employs TRBV19 and TRBJ2-1; D unclear. V gave up 7 bases and J gave up 1 base, with 14 bases separating them. The CDR3 length is 15 residues. Per germline, CDR1 LNHDA and CDR2 SQIVND (reference sequence). In nucleotides, the CDR3 is TGTGCCAGTAAGAGCAGGAAACTTTCCTACAATGAGCAGTTCTTC. It encodes CASKSRKLSYNEQFF.

The chain uses TRBV6-5 and TRBJ2-1, with 10 positions matching TRBD1. CDR1 is MNHEY and CDR2 is SVGAGI in the germline V gene. The V gene end was trimmed by 5 bases and the J gene end by 8 bases; junction bases not matched to a gene: 9. CDR3 size: 15 residues. The CDR3 sequence is CASSRRQGAGDEQFF. Written as DNA, the CDR3 is TGTGCCAGCAGTCGGCGACAGGGGGCTGGTGATGAGCAGTTCTTC.

On this clone itself: The junction does not match germline at one end; this may be a read error. This rearrangement joins TRBV7-9 to TRBJ2-7, with D tentatively TRBD1 (5 bases). CDR1 SEHNR and CDR2 FQNEAQ come from the germline V gene (reference sequence). The CDR3 is 13 amino acids. The CDR3 region has the DNA TGTTCCAGCAGCTTAGGGGTCGGGTACGAGCAGTACTTC. Residues: CSSSLGVGYEQYF.

J is TRBJ2-7 and V is TRBV10-2, with D possibly TRBD1 on 6 matching bases. V was cut by 1 base and J by 5 bases, with 15 bases left in between. Germline loops: CDR1 WSHSY, CDR2 SAAADI. This CDR3 contains 15 residues. The CDR3 DNA reads as TGCGCCAGCAGTGAGTATTGGACAGCAACAAACGAGCAGTACGTC. Translation gives CASSEYWTATNEQYV.